The clone carrying this T cell receptor beta chain was seen more than once but under ten times. Its cognate antigen is unknown. These data are taken from a study of beta chain features in type 1 diabetes. For the study at large: Examined across all samples were about 110,000,000 sorted cells. General observations from the study: The naive, central memory and Treg TCRB repertoires of patients appeared to be more similar to one another than those of healthy donors.

Investigators reverse transcribed all isolated RNA, so they sequenced expressed TCRB transcripts. Method: immunoSEQ multiplex PCR; TCRdb's copy keeps in-frame clones and lacks some. This sample carries fewer than 400,000 clones, roughly 8% of them seen once, and the ten largest clones take 0.44%. CD45RO/CCR7/CD25/CD127/CD95/CD27 separated CD4+ naive, central memory, regulatory and stem cell-like memory cells by sorting. CDR3 length: 15 residues. The V gene lost 4 bases and the J gene lost 0 bases, with 10 bases spanning the gap. Germline V gives CDR1 SGHTA, CDR2 FQGTGA. The sample consisted of central memory CD4+ T cells from blood. This sequence originates from a woman aged 18-29 years in good health. V and J are TRBV7-3 and TRBJ1-3; D is perhaps TRBD1 (5 bases). CDR3 residues: CASSSDMNSGNTIYF. In DNA form, the CDR3 reads TGTGCCAGCAGCTCGGACATGAACTCTGGAAACACCATATATTTT. The whole variable domain, filled in from reference TRBV7-3 and TRBJ1-3, reads GAGVSQTPSNKVTEKGKYVELRCDPISGHTALYWYRQSLGQGPEFLIYFQGTGAADDSGLPNDRFFAVRPEGSVSTLKIQRTERGDSAVYLCASSSDMNSGNTIYFGEGSWLTVV.